The 21 T cell receptor beta chains listed next were all sequenced from one sample in a study of siplizumab effects on memory and regulatory T cells. Libraries were prepared by immunoSEQ multiplex PCR; TCRdb keeps only in-frame clonotypes and omits some of them. The profile shows about 97,000 clones, about 90% of them singletons. Material for sequencing was CD4+ T cells sorted from blood. These receptors all stem from a human donor in good health.

This clone came up once. The gene calls are TRBV28 and TRBJ2-3; 7 bases match TRBD2. CDR1 is MDHEN and CDR2 is SYDVKM in the germline V gene. Trimming at V came to 7 bases and at J to 6 bases, leaving 10 bases not matched to a gene. The CDR3 is made up of 14 amino acids. The CDR3 bases are TGTGCCAGCACCATGGGAGGGTTCAAGGATACGCAGTATTTT. It specifies CASTMGGFKDTQYF.

The chain joins TRBV14 to TRBJ1-2; D unclear. V was pared by 3 bases and J by 8 bases, with 10 bases between. CDR3 size: 12 residues. Germline V gene lookup returns CDR1 SGHDN and CDR2 FVKESK. CDR3 region: CASSHVRGGYTF. CDR3 coding DNA: TGTGCCAGCAGCCACGTTAGAGGAGGCTACACCTTC. Supplemented by reference TRBV14 and TRBJ1-2, the full variable domain reads EAGVTQFPSHSVIEKGQTVTLRCDPISGHDNLYWYRRVMGKEIKFLLHFVKESKQDESGMPNNRFLAERTGGTYSTLKVQPAELEDSGVYFCASSHVRGGYTFGSGTRLTVV.

V is TRBV28 and J is TRBJ1-6; 10 bases fit TRBD1. Trimming at V came to 4 bases and at J to 9 bases, leaving 3 bases not matched to a gene. The germline V gene encodes CDR1 MDHEN and CDR2 SYDVKM. This CDR3 spans 14 amino acids. The CDR3: CASSWGQGSSPLHF. The CDR3 region has the DNA TGTGCCAGCAGTTGGGGACAGGGGAGTTCACCCCTCCACTTT.

This chain links TRBV19 with TRBJ2-2, with 10 nucleotides matching TRBD2. J lost 4 bases, V lost 2 bases, and 13 bases had no gene match. The CDR3 contains 19 residues. Germline CDR1 LNHDA, CDR2 SQIVND (reference sequence). CDR3 sequence: CASSIPLPSGRALTGELFF. The CDR3 DNA follows: TGTGCCAGTAGTATACCCCTCCCCAGCGGGAGGGCCCTCACCGGGGAGCTGTTTTTT.

The rearrangement uses TRBV28 and TRBJ1-5; weak D call: TRBD1 (6 bases). Germline CDR1 reads MDHEN; CDR2 reads SYDVKM. Trimming removed 6 bases from V and 4 bases from J, with 10 bases in between. The CDR3 covers 13 residues. The chain's CDR3 is CASRPDRNQPQHF. As DNA, the CDR3 is TGTGCCAGCAGGCCCGACAGGAATCAGCCCCAGCATTTT.

The gene calls are TRBV7-3 and TRBJ2-5; no reliable D call. V lost 0 bases and J 2 bases, leaving 16 bases between the germline ends. Germline V gives CDR1 SGHTA, CDR2 FQGTGA. The CDR3 covers 17 residues. The DNA for the CDR3 is TGTGCCAGCAGCTTAACTCCAGGCCGATATCCTCAAGAGACCCAGTACTTC. This codes for CASSLTPGRYPQETQYF.

The rearrangement uses TRBV5-1 and TRBJ2-5, with TRBD1 as a possible D gene (7 bases). Per the germline V gene, CDR1 is SGHRS and CDR2 is YFSETQ. Trimming left V 4 bases short and J 1 base short, with 14 bases between. The CDR3 contains 15 residues. The CDR3 is CASSLGRDSQETQYF. The CDR3 region has the DNA TGCGCCAGCAGCCTCGGGCGGGACAGCCAAGAGACCCAGTACTTC.

The chain uses TRBV5-1 and TRBJ2-1, with TRBD1 matching 10 bases. The CDR3 is 14 amino acids. Germline CDR1 is SGHRS and CDR2 is YFSETQ. Losses at the gene ends were 7 bases for V and 8 bases for J; bases not matched to a gene: 9. CDR3 region: CASYRDRGEDEQFF. The CDR3 DNA sequence: TGCGCCAGCTACCGGGACAGGGGTGAGGATGAGCAGTTCTTC.

This chain links TRBV6-5 with TRBJ2-3; perhaps TRBD2 as D (7 bases). V lost 5 bases and J 5 bases, leaving 11 bases between the germline ends. Germline CDR1 is MNHEY and CDR2 is SVGAGI. There are 13 residues in the CDR3. CDR3 loop: CASSRGAEDTQYF. For the CDR3, the DNA is TGTGCCAGCAGTCGGGGGGCGGAAGATACGCAGTATTTT.

The chain joins TRBV6-6 to TRBJ2-1; D is perhaps TRBD2 (5 bases). This CDR3 region has 16 residues. Germline V CDR1 and CDR2: MNHNY, SVGAGI (reference sequence). The V gene lost 7 bases and the J gene lost 0 bases, with 16 bases spanning the gap. CDR3 amino acids: CASTPQSGSSYNEQFF. The CDR3 nucleotides read TGTGCCAGCACCCCTCAGAGCGGAAGCTCCTACAATGAGCAGTTCTTC.

The chain uses TRBV23-1 and TRBJ1-1; the match to TRBD1 covers 7 bases. TRBV23-1 is an ORF; its function is uncertain. The CDR3 consists of 17 residues. V was pared by 4 bases and J by 0 bases, with 11 bases of the junction left unmatched. The CDR3 reads CASSRGRGNTLNTEAFF. As DNA, the CDR3 is TGCGCCAGCAGTCGTGGCAGGGGGAACACCCTGAACACTGAAGCTTTCTTT.

This chain joins TRBV11-2 and TRBJ2-7, with 16 positions matching TRBD2. CDR1 and CDR2 from the germline V gene are SGHAT and FQNNGV. Trimming cost V 2 bases and J 8 bases; bases outside gene matches: 3. CDR3 size: 15 residues. CDR3 sequence: CASSLPGLAGGKQYF. The CDR3 DNA follows: TGTGCCAGCAGCTTACCGGGACTAGCGGGAGGGAAGCAGTACTTC.

This chain joins TRBV7-9 and TRBJ2-7; D is perhaps TRBD1 (6 bases). The CDR3 has 12 residues. V lost 2 bases and J 6 bases, leaving 8 bases between the germline ends. Germline CDR1 SEHNR, CDR2 FQNEAQ (reference sequence). The chain's CDR3 is CASSLRGGEQYF. CDR3 in DNA: TGTGCCAGCAGCTTACGAGGGGGCGAGCAGTACTTC.

The chain combines TRBV6-1 with TRBJ2-7, with 9 bases aligning to TRBD1. Germline values: CDR1 MNHNS, CDR2 SASEGT. The CDR3 totals 13 residues. The trim removed 5 bases at V and 4 bases at J, leaving 3 bases unmatched. In DNA, the CDR3 is TGTGCCAGCAGTAGAGGACAGGGGTACGAGCAGTACTTC. This encodes CASSRGQGYEQYF.

The rearrangement links TRBV6-5 to TRBJ2-7, with TRBD1 matching 9 bases. V was clipped by 4 bases and J by 5 bases; unmatched bases: 6. This CDR3 comprises 14 residues. Germline values: CDR1 MNHEY, CDR2 SVGAGI. CDR3 DNA sequence: TGTGCCAGCAGTTTGCGGGACAGGGTTAACGAGCAGTACTTC. Protein: CASSLRDRVNEQYF.

V and J are TRBV9 and TRBJ2-3; TRBD2 matches at 11 bases. Germline V gives CDR1 SGDLS, CDR2 YYNGEE. The CDR3 loop spans 20 amino acids. The ends lost 3 bases at V and 1 base at J; junction bases unmatched: 16. The CDR3 DNA is TGTGCCAGCAGCGGAGGCTCAGGACTAGCGGGTGTCGTTCGCACAGATACGCAGTATTTT. This codes for CASSGGSGLAGVVRTDTQYF.

This chain uses TRBV30 with TRBJ1-4; D gene ambiguous. The V end was cut by 0 bases, the J end by 12 bases, with 14 bases between. The CDR3 runs to 13 residues. Germline loops: CDR1 GTSNPN, CDR2 SVGIG (reference sequence). Here the CDR3 reads CAWSVLSGIQLFF. As DNA, the CDR3 is TGTGCCTGGAGTGTACTATCGGGGATACAACTGTTTTTT.

The rearrangement links TRBV2 to TRBJ2-1, with 10 bases aligning to TRBD1. The germline V gene encodes CDR1 SNHLY and CDR2 FYNNEI. This CDR3 has 13 amino acids. V was clipped by 5 bases and J by 9 bases; unmatched bases: 4. CDR3 sequence reads: CASSRTGGGEQFF. CDR3 sequence (DNA): TGTGCCAGCAGTCGGACAGGGGGAGGTGAGCAGTTCTTC.

The V and J genes are TRBV29-1 and TRBJ2-1; D call uncertain. Germline V gene lookup returns CDR1 SQVTM and CDR2 ANQGSEA. The CDR3 extends over 11 amino acids. The germline V and J ends were trimmed by 5 bases and 8 bases, with 10 bases remaining between them. The CDR3 DNA reads TGCAGCGTTTCCGTTCTTGATGAGCAGTTCTTC. It yields the protein CSVSVLDEQFF.

The V call is TRBV4-1, the J call TRBJ1-1; D uncertain. Germline CDR1 is MGHRA and CDR2 is YSYEKL. Trimming took 1 base from V and 7 from J, leaving 13 bases between them. The CDR3 totals 14 residues. CDR3: CASSQAGIGGEAFF. DNA of the CDR3: TGCGCCAGCAGCCAAGCGGGGATCGGCGGTGAAGCTTTCTTT.

The chain employs TRBV6-1 and TRBJ2-1; 8 nucleotides align to TRBD1. Per the germline V gene, CDR1 is MNHNS and CDR2 is SASEGT. With 5 bases clipped from V and 4 bases from J, the junction kept 7 bases outside the gene matches. CDR3 length: 15 residues. CDR3 amino acids: CASSLQGEEYNEQFF. DNA for the CDR3: TGTGCCAGCAGTTTACAGGGGGAAGAGTACAATGAGCAGTTCTTC.